Following are 5 T cell receptor beta chains from one sample sequenced in a study of patients and donors after allogeneic stem cell transplantation. TCRdb re-analysed the RT-PCR reads in MiXCR, keeping a single row per CDR3 protein. The repertoire holds about 410,000 distinct CDR3 sequences, with approximately 16% as singletons. Sample: blood, either unsorted or a sorted T cell fraction (not recorded which). These receptors originate from a human donor who was either an allogeneic HSCT recipient or a stem cell or donor lymphocyte infusion donor (not recorded which). It is not recorded whose cells these are; they may come from a transplant donor.

On this clonotype: A much bigger clone sits one base away, suggesting this may be a read error. The gene calls are TRBV7-6 and TRBJ2-1; D is possibly TRBD2 (5 bases). Germline loops: CDR1 SGHVS, CDR2 FNYEAQ. The CDR3 loop spans 18 amino acids. V shed 2 bases and J shed 0 bases, with 17 bases lying between them. The CDR3 region is CASSLSASSTTSYNEQFF. The CDR3 coding sequence is TGTGCCAGCAGCTTATCGGCTAGCTCAACGACCTCCTACAATGAGCAGTTCTTC. Supplemented by reference TRBV7-6 and TRBJ2-1, the full variable domain reads GAGVSQSPRYKVTKRGQDVALRCDPISGHVSLYWYRQALGQGPEFLTYFNYEAQQDKSGLPNDRFSAERPEGSISTLTIQRTEQRDSAMYRCASSLSASSTTSYNEQFFGPGTRLTVL.

This clonotype was observed a handful of times. The V gene is TRBV7-6, the J gene TRBJ2-1; a possible D gene is TRBD2 (6 bases). The length of the CDR3 is 15 residues. Trimming cost V 2 bases and J 4 bases, with 12 bases left between them. CDR1 is SGHVS, CDR2 FNYEAQ, per germline. DNA of the CDR3: TGTGCCAGCAGCTTAAGACTAGGCCCTTACAATGAGCAGTTCTTC. It yields the protein CASSLRLGPYNEQFF.

This chain uses TRBV27 with TRBJ1-3; 8 positions agree with TRBD1. V was pared by 4 bases and J by 4 bases, with 0 bases of the junction left unmatched. CDR1 is MNHEY, CDR2 SMNVEV, per germline (reference sequence). This CDR3 contains 13 residues. CDR3 bases: TGTGCCAGCAGTTGGGACAGGGGAAACACCATATATTTT. Translation: CASSWDRGNTIYF.

The sample holds a few counts of this clonotype. The rearrangement joins TRBV4-3 to TRBJ2-5; 11 nucleotides agree with TRBD2. Germline V gene sequence: CDR1 LGHNA, CDR2 YSLEER. J was trimmed by 3 bases and V by 3 bases; bases with no gene match: 9. The CDR3 contains 17 residues. The CDR3: CASSQGDSGGAEETQYF. CDR3 DNA sequence: TGCGCCAGCAGCCAGGGGGATAGCGGGGGGGCCGAAGAGACCCAGTACTTC.

The V call is TRBV10-3, the J call TRBJ2-6; no clear D. The V gene lost 10 bases and the J gene lost 2 bases, with 9 bases spanning the gap. The germline gives CDR1 ENHRY, CDR2 SYGVKD. The CDR3 is 13 residues long. This CDR3 is CATREAGANVLTF. The DNA for the CDR3 is TGTGCCACCCGAGAGGCTGGGGCCAACGTCCTGACTTTC.